The T cell receptor beta chain under discussion was sequenced for a study of response to subunit inactivated influenza vaccine. Study outcomes and limitations: Authors suggested few new T cells are recruited by each seasonal influenza vaccination.

CDR1 is LGHNA and CDR2 is YSLEER in the germline V gene. The CDR3 length is 16 residues. Between the trimmed V and J ends, which lost 0 bases and 0 bases, there was a span of 11 bases. This clonotype was recorded a few times. The antigen remains undetermined. TCRdb used MiXCR to reprocess the RT-PCR reads, holding one entry per CDR3 protein. Among around 750,000 distinct CDR3 sequences listed, roughly 20% were seen once. This clonotype was sampled from a man aged 50 to 60 who received an inactivated influenza vaccine. Material: PBMCs from blood, obtained 5 to 6 days after vaccination. The chain links TRBV4-3 to TRBJ1-1, with D perhaps matching TRBD1 (5 bases). DNA for the CDR3: TGCGCCAGCAGCCAAGATTCGACGGACATGAACACTGAAGCTTTCTTT. As protein: CASSQDSTDMNTEAFF.